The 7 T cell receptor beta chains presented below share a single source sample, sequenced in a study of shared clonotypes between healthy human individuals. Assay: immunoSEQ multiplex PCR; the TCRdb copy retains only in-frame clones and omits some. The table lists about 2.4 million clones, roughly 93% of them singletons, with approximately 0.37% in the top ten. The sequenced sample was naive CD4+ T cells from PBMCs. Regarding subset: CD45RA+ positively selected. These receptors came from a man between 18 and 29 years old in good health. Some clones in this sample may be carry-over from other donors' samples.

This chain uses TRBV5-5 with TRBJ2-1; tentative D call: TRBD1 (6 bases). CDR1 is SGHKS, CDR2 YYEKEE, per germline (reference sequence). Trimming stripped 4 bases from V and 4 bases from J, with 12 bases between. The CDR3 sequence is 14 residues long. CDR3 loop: CASSRQATYNEQFF. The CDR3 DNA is TGTGCCAGCAGCCGACAGGCGACTTACAATGAGCAGTTCTTC.

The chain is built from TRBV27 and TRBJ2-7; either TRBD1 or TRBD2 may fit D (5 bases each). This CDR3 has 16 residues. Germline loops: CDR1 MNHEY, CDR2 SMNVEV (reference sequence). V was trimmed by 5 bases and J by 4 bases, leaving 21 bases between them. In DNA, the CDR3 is TGTGCCAGCAGTCGCCCCGTGGGGCTAAGAGGGTACGAGCAGTACTTC. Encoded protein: CASSRPVGLRGYEQYF.

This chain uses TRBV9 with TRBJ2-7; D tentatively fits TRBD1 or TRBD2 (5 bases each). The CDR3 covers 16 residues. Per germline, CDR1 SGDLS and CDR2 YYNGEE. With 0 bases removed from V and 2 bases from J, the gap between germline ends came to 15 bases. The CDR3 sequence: CASSVASARGPYEQYF. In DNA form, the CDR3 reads TGTGCCAGCAGCGTAGCGAGTGCGAGGGGTCCCTACGAGCAGTACTTC.

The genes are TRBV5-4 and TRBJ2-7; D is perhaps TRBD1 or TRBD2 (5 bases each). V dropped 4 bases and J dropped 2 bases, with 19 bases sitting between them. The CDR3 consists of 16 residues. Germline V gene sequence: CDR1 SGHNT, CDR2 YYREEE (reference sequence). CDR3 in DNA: TGTGCCAGCAGCCAAGGCCCCTCCGGGACCCCCTACGAGCAGTACTTC. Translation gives CASSQGPSGTPYEQYF.

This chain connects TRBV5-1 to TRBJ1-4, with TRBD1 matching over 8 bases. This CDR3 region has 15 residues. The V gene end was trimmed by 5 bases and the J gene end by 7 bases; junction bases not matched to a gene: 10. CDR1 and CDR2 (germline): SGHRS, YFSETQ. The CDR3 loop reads CASRDGQGWGEKLFF. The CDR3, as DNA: TGCGCCAGCAGGGACGGACAGGGTTGGGGTGAAAAACTGTTTTTT.

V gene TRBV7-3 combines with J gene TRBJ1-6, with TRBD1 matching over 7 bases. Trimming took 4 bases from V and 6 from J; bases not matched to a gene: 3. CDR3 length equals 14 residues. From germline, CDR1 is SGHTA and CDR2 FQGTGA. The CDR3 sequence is CASSWTGGNSPLHF. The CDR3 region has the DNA TGTGCCAGCAGCTGGACAGGTGGTAATTCACCCCTCCACTTT.

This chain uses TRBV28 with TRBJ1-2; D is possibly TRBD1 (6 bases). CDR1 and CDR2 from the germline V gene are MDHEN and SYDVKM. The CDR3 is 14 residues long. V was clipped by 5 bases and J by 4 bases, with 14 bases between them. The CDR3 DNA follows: TGTGCCAGCAGTACCTGGACAGCCAGCTATGGCTACACCTTC. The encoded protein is CASSTWTASYGYTF.